This TCR beta chain stems from a study of OX40 agonist ivuxolimab in advanced cancers. The trim removed 5 bases at V and 5 bases at J, leaving 11 bases unmatched. The CDR3 totals 15 residues. The germline CDR1 and CDR2 sequences are MRHNA and SNTAGT. Generated by immunoSEQ multiplex PCR, the TCRdb table keeps only in-frame clones and is missing some. The data contain 65,000 or so clones, around nine tenths of them seen just once; the ten biggest clones take up under 0.85%. The chain is built from TRBV6-4 and TRBJ1-2, with 7 bases that match TRBD1. The sequence was obtained from an adult with an advanced solid tumor such as melanoma, head and neck, liver or kidney cancer. The sequenced sample was CD4+ or CD8+ T cells sorted from blood, obtained in a trial of the OX40 agonist ivuxolimab. The CDR3 is CASSPSLTGKYGYTF. CDR3 nucleotides: TGTGCCAGCAGTCCTTCTCTGACAGGGAAATATGGCTACACCTTC.